These T cell receptor beta chains were read from a single sample in a study of blood T cells in healthy people across ages. MiXCR, run by TCRdb on the 5' RACE reads, gives a single entry per CDR3 protein. The data show hundreds of thousands of distinct CDR3 sequences, around 45% seen once. The sample was blood. The source is a man in his 60s in good health. CDR3s include the opening cysteine and the closing phenylalanine or tryptophan. A D gene is named only where the DNA matches it firmly. Some rows mark clone size as missing; the rest say once, few, many or name a class of expanded clone.

D gene: TRBD1; J gene: TRBJ1-5; clone size: once; V gene: TRBV7-2; CDR3 DNA: TGTGCCAGCAGCTCCGACAGGGTTCAGCCCCAGCATTTT; CDR3 protein: CASSSDRVQPQHF
D gene: .; J gene: TRBJ2-3; clone size: few; V gene: TRBV20-1; CDR3 DNA: TGCAGTGCTTTCCTGGGCTACACAGATACGCAGTATTTT; CDR3 protein: CSAFLGYTDTQYF
D gene: .; J gene: TRBJ1-6; clone size: .; V gene: TRBV12-3/TRBV12-4; CDR3 DNA: TGTGCCAGCAGTCTAGAAAGGTCACCCCTCCACTTT; CDR3 protein: CASSLERSPLHF
D gene: .; J gene: TRBJ2-7; clone size: many; V gene: TRBV6-2/TRBV6-3; CDR3 DNA: TGTGCCAGCAGGGATAGCTACGAGCAGTACTTC; CDR3 protein: CASRDSYEQYF
D gene: .; J gene: TRBJ2-7; clone size: .; V gene: TRBV11-2; CDR3 DNA: TGTGCCAGCAGCTTAACGGTGGGGTGGAACGAGCAGTACTTC; CDR3 protein: CASSLTVGWNEQYF
D gene: .; J gene: TRBJ1-5; clone size: many; V gene: TRBV5-8; CDR3 DNA: TGTGCCAGCAGCCCGGGGTTAATTACTCAGCCCCAGCATTTT; CDR3 protein: CASSPGLITQPQHF
D gene: .; J gene: TRBJ2-1; clone size: few; V gene: TRBV7-2; CDR3 DNA: TGTGCCAGCAGCTTAGCGGGGGCCAATGAGCAGTTCTTC; CDR3 protein: CASSLAGANEQFF
D gene: TRBD2; J gene: TRBJ2-7; clone size: .; V gene: TRBV14; CDR3 DNA: TGTGCCAGCAGCCAAGATAGCGGGGCCTCCTACAATGAGCAGTACTTC; CDR3 protein: CASSQDSGASYNEQYF
D gene: .; J gene: TRBJ2-7; clone size: once; V gene: TRBV5-1; CDR3 DNA: TGCGCCAGCAGCCCCCCGGGGTCCTTTTCCTACAATGAGCAGTACTTC; CDR3 protein: CASSPPGSFSYNEQYF
D gene: .; J gene: TRBJ2-7; clone size: .; V gene: TRBV9; CDR3 DNA: TGTGCCAGCAGCGCCGACGGGAGAAATGAGCAGTACTTC; CDR3 protein: CASSADGRNEQYF
D gene: TRBD1; J gene: TRBJ2-3; clone size: .; V gene: TRBV29-1; CDR3 DNA: TGCAGCGTTGCGACCGGGACAGATTCAGATACGCAGTATTTT; CDR3 protein: CSVATGTDSDTQYF
D gene: TRBD1; J gene: TRBJ1-6; clone size: few; V gene: TRBV15; CDR3 DNA: TGTGCCACCAGCAGAGATATGGCAGGGGGCCATTCACCCCTCCACTTT; CDR3 protein: CATSRDMAGGHSPLHF
D gene: .; J gene: TRBJ1-2; clone size: .; V gene: TRBV5-6; CDR3 DNA: TGTGCCAGCAGCCGCCCAGACCTTTATGGCTACACCTTC; CDR3 protein: CASSRPDLYGYTF
D gene: .; J gene: TRBJ1-2; clone size: .; V gene: TRBV7-2; CDR3 DNA: TGTGCCAGCAGCTTAAAAGGGGTTTCCCAGGCCTATGGCTACACCTTC; CDR3 protein: CASSLKGVSQAYGYTF
D gene: .; J gene: TRBJ2-3; clone size: few; V gene: TRBV6-1; CDR3 DNA: TGTGCCAGCAGTGAAGTAGGCACAGATACGCAGTATTTT; CDR3 protein: CASSEVGTDTQYF
D gene: .; J gene: TRBJ2-2; clone size: .; V gene: TRBV7-2; CDR3 DNA: TGTGCCAGCAGCTACCTGAAGGGGACCGGGGAGCTGTTTTTT; CDR3 protein: CASSYLKGTGELFF
D gene: .; J gene: TRBJ2-1; clone size: .; V gene: TRBV3-1; CDR3 DNA: TGTGCCAGCAGCCGACGGACTCGACTCAATGAGCAGTTCTTC; CDR3 protein: CASSRRTRLNEQFF
D gene: .; J gene: TRBJ2-1; clone size: .; V gene: TRBV2; CDR3 DNA: TGTGCCGTAACCACCGGGGCAGGGACCGATGAGCAGTTCTTC; CDR3 protein: CAVTTGAGTDEQFF
D gene: .; J gene: TRBJ1-2; clone size: .; V gene: TRBV6-6; CDR3 DNA: TGTGCCAGCAGTTACTCGAGAGGGGGGGATGGCTACACCTTC; CDR3 protein: CASSYSRGGDGYTF
D gene: .; J gene: TRBJ2-7; clone size: many; V gene: TRBV7-2; CDR3 DNA: TGTGCCAGCAGCTTAGTGATCGGGGACGGATCCTACGAGCAGTACTTC; CDR3 protein: CASSLVIGDGSYEQYF
D gene: .; J gene: TRBJ1-1; clone size: .; V gene: TRBV6-2/TRBV6-3; CDR3 DNA: TGTGCCAGCACCCTAAGTGGCAGACCGAACACTGAAGCTTTCTTT; CDR3 protein: CASTLSGRPNTEAFF
D gene: .; J gene: TRBJ2-7; clone size: few; V gene: TRBV7-2; CDR3 DNA: TGTGCCAGCAGCCCACGGGTGTCCTACGAGCAGTACTTC; CDR3 protein: CASSPRVSYEQYF
D gene: TRBD1; J gene: TRBJ2-7; clone size: .; V gene: TRBV19; CDR3 DNA: TGTGCCAGTAGTATAGTCGCGGGACAGGGGAACTACGAGCAGTACTTC; CDR3 protein: CASSIVAGQGNYEQYF
D gene: TRBD1; J gene: TRBJ2-5; clone size: many; V gene: TRBV7-2; CDR3 DNA: TGTGCCAGCAGCCAGGAGACATGGTCGGGACAGCAGTACTTC; CDR3 protein: CASSQETWSGQQYF
D gene: .; J gene: TRBJ2-5; clone size: many; V gene: TRBV20-1; CDR3 DNA: TGCAGTGCCATACCTCCGGAGACCCAGTACTTC; CDR3 protein: CSAIPPETQYF
D gene: .; J gene: TRBJ2-7; clone size: .; V gene: TRBV2; CDR3 DNA: TGTGCCAGCAGTTATGACCAGGACTCCTACGAGCAGTACTTC; CDR3 protein: CASSYDQDSYEQYF
D gene: .; J gene: TRBJ2-4; clone size: few; V gene: TRBV4-2; CDR3 DNA: TGTGCCAGCAGCCAAGACCCGGGACTGAAAAACATTCAGTACTTC; CDR3 protein: CASSQDPGLKNIQYF
D gene: .; J gene: TRBJ1-1; clone size: .; V gene: TRBV27; CDR3 DNA: TGTGCCAGCAGTTTGTTGGGAACCATGAACACTGAAGCTTTCTTT; CDR3 protein: CASSLLGTMNTEAFF
D gene: .; J gene: TRBJ2-1; clone size: .; V gene: TRBV6-2/TRBV6-3; CDR3 DNA: TGTGCCAGCACCAAAAGCGGGACAGGATACAATGAGCAGTTCTTC; CDR3 protein: CASTKSGTGYNEQFF
D gene: .; J gene: TRBJ2-3; clone size: .; V gene: TRBV7-2; CDR3 DNA: TGTGCCAGCAGCCCCGGGTGGTACATCACAGATACGCAGTATTTT; CDR3 protein: CASSPGWYITDTQYF
D gene: .; J gene: TRBJ2-4; clone size: .; V gene: TRBV2; CDR3 DNA: TGTGCCAGCAGAGATACCAACATTCAGTACTTC; CDR3 protein: CASRDTNIQYF
D gene: .; J gene: TRBJ1-2; clone size: .; V gene: TRBV29-1; CDR3 DNA: TGCAGCGTTGATCGGCAGGGCCATGGCTACACCTTC; CDR3 protein: CSVDRQGHGYTF
D gene: .; J gene: TRBJ2-6; clone size: .; V gene: TRBV7-7; CDR3 DNA: TGTGCTAGCAGCTTAGGGCAGACTGGGGCCAACATCCTGACTTTC; CDR3 protein: CASSLGQTGANILTF
D gene: .; J gene: TRBJ2-7; clone size: .; V gene: TRBV5-1; CDR3 DNA: TGCGCCAGCAGCTTGGAGGGGGGGGTCACTTACTACGAGCAGTACTTC; CDR3 protein: CASSLEGGVTYYEQYF
D gene: .; J gene: TRBJ2-7; clone size: few; V gene: TRBV6-2/TRBV6-3; CDR3 DNA: TGTGCCAGCAGTTACGTAGGGCTCGAGCAGTACTTC; CDR3 protein: CASSYVGLEQYF
D gene: .; J gene: TRBJ2-3; clone size: .; V gene: TRBV20-1; CDR3 DNA: TGCAGTGCCCCCACGATGAGGGATACGCAGTATTTT; CDR3 protein: CSAPTMRDTQYF
D gene: TRBD1; J gene: TRBJ1-6; clone size: few; V gene: TRBV25-1; CDR3 DNA: TGTGCCAGCAGTGATGGGGGACAGTTAAATTCACCCCTCCACTTT; CDR3 protein: CASSDGGQLNSPLHF
D gene: .; J gene: TRBJ2-7; clone size: few; V gene: TRBV10-3; CDR3 DNA: TGTGCCATCAGTGAGACCCTGGCCTACGAGCAGTACTTC; CDR3 protein: CAISETLAYEQYF
D gene: .; J gene: TRBJ2-1; clone size: few; V gene: TRBV7-2; CDR3 DNA: TGTGCCAGCAGCTTGGCAAGATATGAGCAGTTCTTC; CDR3 protein: CASSLARYEQFF
D gene: TRBD2; J gene: TRBJ2-3; clone size: few; V gene: TRBV5-1; CDR3 DNA: TGCGCCAGCAGCCGACAGGCGGGGGGCTTAAATACGCAGTATTTT; CDR3 protein: CASSRQAGGLNTQYF
D gene: .; J gene: TRBJ2-3; clone size: .; V gene: TRBV9; CDR3 DNA: TGTGCCAGCAGCGTAGTCGGAGACACAGATACGCAGTATTTT; CDR3 protein: CASSVVGDTDTQYF
D gene: TRBD2; J gene: TRBJ2-7; clone size: many; V gene: TRBV6-6; CDR3 DNA: TGTGCCAGCAGTTCCTCGACTAGCGGGGGCCACGAGCAGTACTTC; CDR3 protein: CASSSSTSGGHEQYF
D gene: .; J gene: TRBJ1-1; clone size: few; V gene: TRBV20-1; CDR3 DNA: TGCAGTGCTAGAAACAGGGAAAAGAACACTGAAGCTTTCTTT; CDR3 protein: CSARNREKNTEAFF
D gene: .; J gene: TRBJ2-3; clone size: .; V gene: TRBV9; CDR3 DNA: TGTGCCAGCAGCGTAGAGGGCCTATTTACAGATACGCAGTATTTT; CDR3 protein: CASSVEGLFTDTQYF
D gene: .; J gene: TRBJ1-5; clone size: many; V gene: TRBV7-8; CDR3 DNA: TGTGCCAGCAGCTTAGGCAGTCATCAGCCCCAGCATTTT; CDR3 protein: CASSLGSHQPQHF
D gene: .; J gene: TRBJ1-2; clone size: once; V gene: TRBV29-1; CDR3 DNA: TGCAGCGTCCGTGTTGGGACCCTCGGGGATGGCTACACCTTC; CDR3 protein: CSVRVGTLGDGYTF
D gene: .; J gene: TRBJ2-7; clone size: .; V gene: TRBV6-1; CDR3 DNA: TGTGCCAGCAGTGGGATCCCCTACGAGCAGTACTTC; CDR3 protein: CASSGIPYEQYF
D gene: .; J gene: TRBJ2-7; clone size: .; V gene: TRBV4-3; CDR3 DNA: TGCGCCAGCAGCCAAGACTACTATGGCTCCTACGAGCAGTACTTC; CDR3 protein: CASSQDYYGSYEQYF
D gene: TRBD1; J gene: TRBJ2-5; clone size: few; V gene: TRBV29-1; CDR3 DNA: TGCAGCGTTGAAGATCCCTTACAGGGGGGATTATACCTAGTCCAAGAGACCCAGTACTTC; CDR3 protein: CSVEDPLQGGLYLVQETQYF
D gene: .; J gene: TRBJ2-1; clone size: .; V gene: TRBV24-1; CDR3 DNA: TGTGCCACCAGTAATTCAGGCGGCTACAATGAGCAGTTCTTC; CDR3 protein: CATSNSGGYNEQFF
D gene: .; J gene: TRBJ2-5; clone size: few; V gene: TRBV7-9; CDR3 DNA: TGTGCCAGCAGCTCCCCTGGTGAGACCCAGTACTTC; CDR3 protein: CASSSPGETQYF
D gene: .; J gene: TRBJ2-1; clone size: .; V gene: TRBV7-2; CDR3 DNA: TGTGTCAGCAGCCAAGACAGGAGCTCCTACAATGAGCAGTTCTTC; CDR3 protein: CVSSQDRSSYNEQFF
D gene: TRBD2; J gene: TRBJ2-7; clone size: few; V gene: TRBV20-1; CDR3 DNA: TGCAGTGCTATTAGCGGGGGTGTCTACGAGCAGTACTTC; CDR3 protein: CSAISGGVYEQYF